A selection of T cell receptor beta chains follows, all from one sample in a study of cytomegalovirus exposure and HLA in healthy donors. Clones were read by immunoSEQ multiplex PCR, and TCRdb kept only the in-frame ones, dropping some. The sample has about 150,000 clones; over 70% are singletons. The sample taken for sequencing was PBMCs. The source is a woman in her 50s in good health and CMV-seropositive. The CDR3 runs from the conserved cysteine through the conserved F or W. D genes are given only for firm matches. Clone size is stated in some rows and not others, as once, few, many or a class when expanded.

J gene,D gene,V gene,clone size,CDR3 protein,CDR3 DNA
TRBJ2-2,TRBD2,TRBV19,once,CASRIGGSPGELFF,TGTGCCAGTAGAATCGGGGGGTCACCCGGGGAGCTGTTTTTT
TRBJ2-7,TRBD2,TRBV28,.,CASSLRLAGCEQYF,TGTGCCAGCAGTTTAAGACTAGCGGGCTGCGAGCAGTACTTC
TRBJ2-1,TRBD2,TRBV14,few,CASNILQRGNEQFF,TGTGCCAGCAACATACTCCAGCGGGGCAATGAGCAGTTCTTC
TRBJ1-2,.,TRBV2,.,CASTTGDIYGYTF,TGTGCCAGCACTACAGGCGACATCTATGGCTACACCTTC
TRBJ2-2,TRBD2,TRBV11-2,.,CASSARLATGELFF,TGTGCCAGCAGCGCACGACTAGCCACCGGGGAGCTGTTTTTT
TRBJ2-3,TRBD2,TRBV5-6,.,CASSLLLAGGQSGTDTQYF,TGTGCCAGCAGCTTGTTGCTAGCGGGGGGGCAATCTGGCACAGATACGCAGTATTTT
TRBJ1-6,TRBD1,TRBV9,.,CASSAQGRRDSPLHF,TGTGCCAGCAGCGCACAGGGGCGGCGGGATTCACCCCTCCACTTT
TRBJ2-1,.,TRBV30,.,CAWSPGLGGRGEQFF,TGTGCCTGGAGCCCCGGACTGGGGGGACGGGGTGAGCAGTTCTTC
TRBJ1-1,TRBD1,TRBV9,once,CASSAGTANTEAFF,TGTGCCAGCAGCGCCGGGACAGCAAACACTGAAGCTTTCTTT
TRBJ2-1,.,TRBV7-2,.,CASSQGSYNEQFF,TGTGCCAGCAGCCAGGGGTCCTACAATGAGCAGTTCTTC
TRBJ2-1,.,TRBV6-5,.,CASSYKGGSYNEQFF,TGTGCCAGCAGTTACAAGGGAGGATCCTACAATGAGCAGTTCTTC
TRBJ2-6,TRBD1,TRBV5-4,.,CASRLDRGEAGANVLAF,TGTGCCAGCAGGTTGGACAGGGGAGAGGCTGGGGCCAACGTCCTGGCTTTC
TRBJ1-6,.,TRBV4-2,few,CASSRGGASSYNSPLHF,TGTGCCAGCAGCCGGGGAGGCGCCAGCTCCTATAATTCACCCCTCCACTTT
TRBJ1-1,.,TRBV4-1,few,CASSQDRVLDTEAFF,TGCGCCAGCAGCCAAGACAGGGTGCTGGACACTGAAGCTTTCTTT
TRBJ1-6,TRBD1,TRBV6-5,few,CASSYSRDSLNSPLHF,TGTGCCAGCAGTTACTCGCGGGACAGCCTTAATTCACCCCTCCACTTT
TRBJ2-3,TRBD1,TRBV18,.,CASSPRKNRGGTDTQYF,TGTGCCAGCTCACCAAGGAAGAACAGGGGGGGCACAGATACGCAGTATTTT
TRBJ1-2,.,TRBV6-5,.,CASSYVQGEGYTF,TGTGCCAGCAGTTACGTCCAGGGCGAAGGCTACACCTTC
TRBJ2-4,.,TRBV6-6,.,CASSYSSGSENSQYF,TGTGCCAGCAGTTATTCGAGCGGGTCAGAAAACAGTCAGTACTTC
TRBJ1-1,.,TRBV6-1,.,CASIGGVNTEAFF,TGTGCCAGCATCGGAGGGGTGAACACTGAAGCTTTCTTT
TRBJ2-7,.,TRBV29-1,.,CSVAQASLYEQYF,TGCAGCGTTGCCCAGGCATCACTGTACGAGCAGTACTTC
TRBJ1-3,.,TRBV7-2,once,CASSLGLDSGNTIYF,TGTGCCAGCAGCTTAGGGCTCGACTCTGGAAACACCATATATTTT
TRBJ2-1,TRBD2,TRBV2,.,CASTTGTSGSNEQFF,TGTGCCAGCACGACCGGGACTAGCGGGAGTAATGAGCAGTTCTTC
TRBJ2-2,TRBD1,TRBV27,once,CASSWPTGQGKNTGELFF,TGTGCCAGCAGTTGGCCTACGGGACAGGGCAAAAACACCGGGGAGCTGTTTTTT